The next 7 T cell receptor beta chains were all read from a single sample in a study of cytomegalovirus exposure and HLA in healthy donors. Primers included in the PCR were 60 Vbeta and 13 Jbeta primers. The repertoire was sequenced with immunoSEQ multiplex PCR; TCRdb's copy has only in-frame clones and lacks some. Of 150,000 to 200,000 clones in the sample, around 80% were seen once. Sequenced sample: PBMCs. The receptors come from a man aged 18 to 35 in good health and CMV-seronegative.

This sequence joins TRBV27 and TRBJ2-7, with 7 bases matching TRBD2. From germline, CDR1 is MNHEY and CDR2 SMNVEV (reference sequence). The CDR3 length is 14 residues. The V gene end was trimmed by 5 bases and the J gene end by 2 bases; junction bases not matched to a gene: 6. This CDR3 reads CASSAWGGAYEQYF. The CDR3 DNA sequence: TGTGCCAGCAGTGCCTGGGGGGGGGCCTACGAGCAGTACTTC.

This clone was observed a few times. CDR3 bases: TGTGCCAGTAAGAATGTTTGGCAGAGGGAGGGCCTCTATGGCTACACCTTC. The encoded protein is CASKNVWQREGLYGYTF. The chain joins TRBV19 to TRBJ1-2; no clear D gene. This CDR3 spans 17 amino acids. With 7 bases removed from V and 4 bases from J, the gap between germline ends came to 25 bases. Germline assignment: CDR1 LNHDA and CDR2 SQIVND (reference sequence).

The V and J genes are TRBV7-2 and TRBJ1-5; 7 bases map to TRBD1. Germline loops: CDR1 SGHTA, CDR2 FQGNSA. With 5 bases clipped from V and 3 bases from J, the junction kept 10 bases outside the gene matches. This CDR3 region has 16 residues. CDR3 in DNA: TGTGCCAGCAGCCTCCAAGGTGACAGGGCCAATCAGCCCCAGCATTTT. It codes for CASSLQGDRANQPQHF.

The chain links TRBV27 to TRBJ2-7, with 10 bases matching TRBD1. V was clipped by 1 base and J by 7 bases; unmatched bases: 10. The CDR3 contains 16 residues. Germline V gives CDR1 MNHEY, CDR2 SMNVEV (reference sequence). CDR3 sequence (DNA): TGTGCCAGCAGTTTATATAGGGGGACAGGGGTCGAGGAGCAGTACTTC. Translation gives CASSLYRGTGVEEQYF.

The chain recombines TRBV14 with TRBJ2-1; D possibly corresponds to TRBD1 (6 bases). Germline V gene data show CDR1 as SGHDN and CDR2 as FVKESK. The CDR3 sequence is 16 residues long. V shed 4 bases and J shed 7 bases, with 20 bases lying between them. The CDR3 is CASSLLGLGAGNEQFF. CDR3 bases: TGTGCCAGCAGCCTTCTGGGATTGGGGGCAGGTAATGAGCAGTTCTTC.

This sequence joins TRBV2 and TRBJ2-7; 11 nucleotides match TRBD2. With V trimmed by 10 bases and J by 0 bases, 5 bases remained unmatched. The germline V gene has CDR1 SNHLY and CDR2 FYNNEI. The CDR3 covers 14 residues. The CDR3 sequence is CATGTSGNSYEQYF. CDR3 DNA: TGTGCCACAGGGACTAGCGGCAACTCCTACGAGCAGTACTTC.

Turning to this clone: An end of the junction differs from the germline gene, which may be a read error. J is TRBJ1-1 and V is TRBV4-2, with D unresolved. The CDR3 is 15 amino acids. Germline V lookup: CDR1 LGHNA, CDR2 YNFKEQ. CDR3 DNA: TGTGCCAGCAACCAAGTCGGGAACATGAACACTGAAGCTTTCTTT. It yields the protein CASNQVGNMNTEAFF.